The 10 T cell receptor beta chains below were found in one sample sequenced in a study of identical twins. One entry per CDR3 protein, called by TCRdb with MiXCR from the 5' RACE reads. The top ten hold 1.5% to 2% of the sample, which has more than 650,000 distinct CDR3 sequences, over 5% seen once. What was sequenced was naive T cells sorted from blood. Source of these receptors: a man aged 18 to 29 in good health.

This clonotype was counted at least ten times. This chain uses TRBV5-5 with TRBJ1-2; D is undetermined. V was cut by 3 bases and J by 8 bases, with 14 bases left in between. Germline V CDR1 and CDR2: SGHKS, YYEKEE (reference sequence). The CDR3 has 13 residues. CDR3 residues: CASSSLPESGYTF. The CDR3 DNA sequence: TGTGCCAGCAGCTCCTTGCCAGAGAGCGGCTACACCTTC.

Only a few counts were recorded for this clonotype. The chain is built from TRBV20-1 and TRBJ2-1; 14 positions agree with TRBD2. V was pared by 3 bases and J by 10 bases, with 8 bases of the junction left unmatched. Germline V gene sequence: CDR1 DFQATT, CDR2 SNEGSKA (reference sequence). This CDR3 region has 15 residues. This CDR3 reads CSASGGTSGRGEQFF. CDR3 bases: TGCAGTGCTAGCGGGGGGACTAGCGGGAGAGGAGAGCAGTTCTTC.

This clonotype was seen many times. This chain links TRBV29-1 with TRBJ2-1, with 7 nucleotides matching TRBD2. J was trimmed by 1 base and V by 7 bases; bases with no gene match: 7. Germline V CDR1 and CDR2: SQVTM, ANQGSEA. The length of the CDR3 is 14 residues. The CDR3 DNA is TGCAGCGCTGGGGGGGTCGGGTCCTACAATGAGCAGTTCTTC. Amino acid sequence: CSAGGVGSYNEQFF.

This clonotype has a count of ten or more. The chain recombines TRBV6-1 with TRBJ1-2; no definite D call. Germline CDR1 is MNHNS and CDR2 is SASEGT. There are 15 residues in the CDR3. The V gene lost 4 bases and the J gene lost 4 bases, with 16 bases spanning the gap. As DNA, the CDR3 is TGTGCCAGCAGTGGCTCTAGGGTCCGAAGCTATGGCTACACCTTC. Amino acids: CASSGSRVRSYGYTF.

V is TRBV7-2 and J is TRBJ2-6; possibly TRBD1 for D (8 bases). The germline gives CDR1 SGHTA, CDR2 FQGNSA. V was trimmed by 5 bases and J by 2 bases, leaving 13 bases between them. The CDR3 consists of 16 residues. CDR3 nucleotides: TGTGCCAGCAGCCTACAGGGGGGGGCTGGGGCCAACGTCCTGACTTTC. Encoded protein: CASSLQGGAGANVLTF.

The genes are TRBV29-1 and TRBJ2-7; TRBD1 agrees at 10 bases. Germline-derived CDR1 and CDR2 are SQVTM and ANQGSEA. J was trimmed by 4 bases and V by 3 bases; bases with no gene match: 9. The CDR3 runs to 15 residues. The CDR3 loop is CSVDLRQGATYEQYF. In DNA form, the CDR3 reads TGCAGCGTTGACCTAAGACAGGGGGCGACGTACGAGCAGTACTTC.

This clonotype occurred many times. The V and J genes are TRBV7-2 and TRBJ2-1, with 12 bases identical to TRBD2. CDR3 length: 14 amino acids. Germline lookup yields CDR1 SGHTA and CDR2 FQGNSA. J gave up 8 bases and V 5 bases, and 4 bases lay outside the gene matches. CDR3 nucleotides: TGTGCCAGCAGCCCATCTAGCGGGAGGGATGAGCAGTTCTTC. Amino acid sequence: CASSPSSGRDEQFF.

This clonotype was observed at least ten times. This rearrangement joins TRBV27 to TRBJ2-7; perhaps TRBD2 as D (5 bases). Deletions cut 8 bases from V and 3 bases from J, with 14 bases between. Looked up from germline, CDR1 is MNHEY and CDR2 is SMNVEV (reference sequence). The CDR3 runs 13 residues. For the CDR3, the DNA is TGTGCCAGCGGCGGGTTCATTTACTACGAGCAGTACGTC. This gives the protein CASGGFIYYEQYV.

V and J are TRBV19 and TRBJ2-7; the D call may be TRBD1 or TRBD2 (5 bases each). Trimming pared 3 bases from V and 3 bases from J, leaving 15 bases between. Germline V gene data show CDR1 as LNHDA and CDR2 as SQIVND (reference sequence). The CDR3 covers 15 residues. CDR3 sequence (DNA): TGTGCCAGTAGTATGACCGGGACCCCAAACTACGAGCAGTACTTC. It translates to CASSMTGTPNYEQYF.

V and J are TRBV28 and TRBJ2-7, with 12 bases lining up with TRBD1. The V gene's germline CDR1 is MDHEN and CDR2 SYDVKM. The length of the CDR3 is 17 residues. Trimming cost V 6 bases and J 6 bases; bases outside gene matches: 15. This chain's CDR3 is CASSLWGGQGALSEQYF. DNA of the CDR3: TGTGCCAGCAGCCTCTGGGGGGGACAGGGGGCTCTGAGCGAGCAGTACTTC.